The 9 T cell receptor beta chains presented below share a single source sample, sequenced in a study of beta chain features in type 1 diabetes. Regarding the study as a whole: Shorter TCRB CDR3s, moderately but significantly so, were found in Type 1 diabetes patients in all four CD4+ subsets.

The authors reverse transcribed all of the isolated RNA, so sequencing captured expressed TCRB transcripts. Clones were read by immunoSEQ multiplex PCR, and TCRdb kept only the in-frame ones, dropping some. Altogether hundreds of thousands of clones are present, roughly an eighth being singletons, with the ten largest covering more than 0.015%. No antigen has been assigned to these receptors. The source material was naive CD4+ T cells from blood. The source is a man younger than 45 with type 1 diabetes.

This sequence joins TRBV20-1 and TRBJ1-2, with a weak D call TRBD1 (5 bases). The CDR3 contains 10 residues. Germline V gives CDR1 DFQATT, CDR2 SNEGSKA (reference sequence). Between the trimmed V and J ends, which lost 0 bases and 11 bases, there was a span of 7 bases. The CDR3 sequence: CSARETEYTF. DNA for the CDR3: TGCAGTGCTAGAGAGACAGAGTACACCTTC.

This chain links TRBV30 with TRBJ2-3; possible D gene TRBD2, 6 bases. The CDR3 contains 14 residues. Trimming stripped 5 bases from V and 6 bases from J, with 18 bases between. Looked up from germline, CDR1 is GTSNPN and CDR2 is SVGIG (reference sequence). This CDR3 is CAWEPWGVRDTQYF. The CDR3 DNA reads as TGTGCCTGGGAACCGTGGGGGGTCCGGGATACGCAGTATTTT.

V usage is TRBV28 and J usage is TRBJ2-3; 7 bases line up with TRBD1. CDR3 size: 14 residues. After removal of 3 bases from V and 3 bases from J, the junction contained 3 bases not matched to a gene. The germline CDR1 and CDR2 sequences are MDHEN and SYDVKM. CDR3 DNA sequence: TGTGCCAGCAGTTTCGCGGACAGGACAGATACGCAGTATTTT. Its protein product is CASSFADRTDTQYF.

The V gene is TRBV19, the J gene TRBJ2-7, with a possible D match to TRBD2 (6 bases). The CDR3 has 14 amino acids. Germline V gene data show CDR1 as LNHDA and CDR2 as SQIVND (reference sequence). With 4 bases removed from V and 3 bases from J, the gap between germline ends came to 13 bases. This chain's CDR3 is CASSTGGQIYEQYF. The CDR3 bases are TGTGCCAGTAGTACCGGAGGGCAAATCTACGAGCAGTACTTC.

This chain joins TRBV11-2 and TRBJ2-5; 10 bases agree with TRBD1. This CDR3 region has 17 residues. V shed 1 base, J shed 5 bases, and the junction held 10 bases outside the gene matches. The V gene's germline CDR1 is SGHAT and CDR2 FQNNGV. For the CDR3, the DNA is TGTGCCAGCAGCTTAGCCTTGACCGGGACAGGGGATGAGACCCAGTACTTC. This gives the protein CASSLALTGTGDETQYF.

This clone occurred a few times. The J gene is TRBJ2-1, the V gene TRBV18; D unclear. The germline V gene encodes CDR1 KGHSH and CDR2 LQKENI. This CDR3 contains 15 residues. The germline V and J ends were trimmed by 3 bases and 3 bases, with 12 bases remaining between them. The CDR3 here is CASSPDRNSYNEQFF. CDR3 coding DNA: TGTGCCAGCTCACCCGACCGGAACAGCTACAATGAGCAGTTCTTC.

This clone turned up a few times. The chain is built from TRBV11-2 and TRBJ2-2; D is perhaps TRBD1 (5 bases). The CDR3 length is 16 residues. The V end lost 5 bases, the J end lost 4 bases, and 17 bases lay between the germline ends. CDR1 and CDR2 from the germline V gene are SGHAT and FQNNGV. The CDR3 DNA reads as TGTGCCAGCAGCCCTCCTTCCCAGGGCAGCACCGGGGAGCTGTTTTTT. Translated: CASSPPSQGSTGELFF.

A few counts support this clone. The J gene is TRBJ2-2, the V gene TRBV6-6; TRBD2 matches 7 bases. The CDR3 extends over 15 amino acids. Germline V gene data show CDR1 as MNHNY and CDR2 as SVGAGI (reference sequence). V was clipped by 8 bases and J by 4 bases; unmatched bases: 10. The DNA of the CDR3 is TGTGCCAGCCTGACCCTAGCGGCGAGCACCGGGGAGCTGTTTTTT. It specifies CASLTLAASTGELFF.

The V and J genes are TRBV27 and TRBJ2-5, with a tentative D call TRBD1 (7 bases). V was cut by 3 bases and J by 1 base, with 12 bases left in between. The CDR3 loop spans 15 amino acids. Germline V lookup: CDR1 MNHEY, CDR2 SMNVEV (reference sequence). The CDR3 protein is CASSFGGTVQETQYF. CDR3 DNA: TGTGCCAGCAGTTTCGGAGGGACAGTCCAAGAGACCCAGTACTTC.